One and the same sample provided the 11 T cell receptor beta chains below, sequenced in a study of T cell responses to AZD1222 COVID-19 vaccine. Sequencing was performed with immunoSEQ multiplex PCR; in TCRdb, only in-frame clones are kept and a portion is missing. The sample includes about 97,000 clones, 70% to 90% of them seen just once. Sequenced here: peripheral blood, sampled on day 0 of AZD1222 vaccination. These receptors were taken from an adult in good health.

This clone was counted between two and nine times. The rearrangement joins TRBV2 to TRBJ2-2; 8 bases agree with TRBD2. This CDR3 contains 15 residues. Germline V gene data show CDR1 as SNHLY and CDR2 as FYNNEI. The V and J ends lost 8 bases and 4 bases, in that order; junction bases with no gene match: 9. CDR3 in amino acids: CASAGAGGGTGELFF. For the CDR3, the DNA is TGTGCCAGCGCGGGGGCGGGGGGCGGCACCGGGGAGCTGTTTTTT.

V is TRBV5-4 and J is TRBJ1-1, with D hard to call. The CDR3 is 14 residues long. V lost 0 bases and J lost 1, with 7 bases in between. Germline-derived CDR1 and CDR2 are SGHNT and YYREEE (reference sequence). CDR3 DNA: TGTGCCAGCAGCTTGGACAGAGCGAACACTGAAGCTTTCTTT. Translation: CASSLDRANTEAFF.

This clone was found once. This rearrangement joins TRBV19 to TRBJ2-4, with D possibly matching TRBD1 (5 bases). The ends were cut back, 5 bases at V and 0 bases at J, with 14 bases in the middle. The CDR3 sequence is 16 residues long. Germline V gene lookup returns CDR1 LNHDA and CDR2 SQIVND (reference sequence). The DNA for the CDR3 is TGTGCCAGTAGTCTCTTGACAGCACCAGCCAAAAACATTCAGTACTTC. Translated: CASSLLTAPAKNIQYF.

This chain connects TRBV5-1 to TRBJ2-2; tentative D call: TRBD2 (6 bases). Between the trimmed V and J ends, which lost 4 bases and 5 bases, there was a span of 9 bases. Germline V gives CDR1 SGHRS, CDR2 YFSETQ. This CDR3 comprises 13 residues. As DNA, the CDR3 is TGCGCCAGCAGCGGGGGGAGAACCGGGGAGCTGTTTTTT. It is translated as CASSGGRTGELFF.

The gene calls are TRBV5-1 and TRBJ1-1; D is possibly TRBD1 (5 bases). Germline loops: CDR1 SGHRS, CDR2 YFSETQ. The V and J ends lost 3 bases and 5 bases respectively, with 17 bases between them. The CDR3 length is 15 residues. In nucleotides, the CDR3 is TGCGCCAGCAGCTGGGATGGAGGTCCAGGGACTGAAGCTTTCTTT. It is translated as CASSWDGGPGTEAFF.

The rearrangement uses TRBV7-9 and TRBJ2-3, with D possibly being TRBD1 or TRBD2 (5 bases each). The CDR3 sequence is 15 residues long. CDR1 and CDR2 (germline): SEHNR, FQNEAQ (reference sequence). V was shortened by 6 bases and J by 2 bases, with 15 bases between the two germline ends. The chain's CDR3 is CASRTGTGPTDTQYF. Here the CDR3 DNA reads TGTGCCAGCAGAACCGGGACGGGACCCACAGATACGCAGTATTTT.

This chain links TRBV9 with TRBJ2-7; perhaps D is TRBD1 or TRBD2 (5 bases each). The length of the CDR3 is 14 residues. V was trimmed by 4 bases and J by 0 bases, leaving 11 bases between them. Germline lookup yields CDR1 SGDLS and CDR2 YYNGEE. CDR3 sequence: CASSLAGSSYEQYF. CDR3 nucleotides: TGTGCCAGCAGCCTCGCAGGGAGCTCCTACGAGCAGTACTTC.

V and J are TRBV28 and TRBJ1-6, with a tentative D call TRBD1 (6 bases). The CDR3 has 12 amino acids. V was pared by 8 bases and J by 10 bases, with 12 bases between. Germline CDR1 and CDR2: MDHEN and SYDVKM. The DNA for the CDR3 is TGTGCCAGCGGGACGGGGGGCTCACCCCTCCACTTT. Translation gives CASGTGGSPLHF.

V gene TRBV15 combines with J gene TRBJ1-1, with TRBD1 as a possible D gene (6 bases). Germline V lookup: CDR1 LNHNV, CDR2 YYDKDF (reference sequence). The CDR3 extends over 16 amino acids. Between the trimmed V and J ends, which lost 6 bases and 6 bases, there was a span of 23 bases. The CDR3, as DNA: TGTGCCACCAGTACCCCCGGGGGGGGCCGGGGGGCTGAAGCTTTCTTT. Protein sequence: CATSTPGGGRGAEAFF.

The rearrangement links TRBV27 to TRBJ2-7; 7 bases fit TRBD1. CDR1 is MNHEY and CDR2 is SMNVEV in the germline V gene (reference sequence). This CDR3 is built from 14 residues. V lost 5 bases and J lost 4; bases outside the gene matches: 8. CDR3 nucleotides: TGTGCCAGCAGTACCCGACAGGGCGGGTACGAGCAGTACTTC. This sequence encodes CASSTRQGGYEQYF.

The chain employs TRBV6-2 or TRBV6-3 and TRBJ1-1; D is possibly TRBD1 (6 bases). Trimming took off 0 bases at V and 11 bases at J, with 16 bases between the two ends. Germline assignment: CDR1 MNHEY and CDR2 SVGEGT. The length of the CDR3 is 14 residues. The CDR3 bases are TGTGCCAGCAGTTACTCGGACAGACCCGGGCTGGCTTTCTTT. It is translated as CASSYSDRPGLAFF.